The 9 T cell receptor beta chains given below trace back to one sample, sequenced in a study of siplizumab effects on memory and regulatory T cells. TCRdb's copy holds only in-frame clones and misses some; the assay was immunoSEQ multiplex PCR. The profile shows roughly 100,000 clones, roughly 91% of them singletons. The specimen sequenced was CD4+ T cells sorted from blood. The receptors stem from a human donor in good health.

The rearrangement links TRBV5-1 to TRBJ2-2; 7 bases map to TRBD1. The CDR3 consists of 17 residues. V dropped 4 bases and J dropped 0; count of bases not matched to a gene: 9. From germline, CDR1 is SGHRS and CDR2 YFSETQ. Written as DNA, the CDR3 is TGCGCCAGCAGCCTGGGGGCGACAGGGCCGAACACCGGGGAGCTGTTTTTT. Translating it yields CASSLGATGPNTGELFF.

The V and J genes are TRBV6-6 and TRBJ1-1; D possibly corresponds to TRBD1 (5 bases). V was clipped by 5 bases and J by 5 bases, with 12 bases between them. The V gene's germline CDR1 is MNHNY and CDR2 SVGAGI (reference sequence). The CDR3 length is 13 residues. CDR3 in DNA: TGTGCCAGCAGTATACAGGTGGGGACTGAAGCTTTCTTT. Amino acid sequence: CASSIQVGTEAFF.

The genes are TRBV20-1 and TRBJ2-1; unclear D gene. The CDR3 is made up of 10 amino acids. CDR1 and CDR2 from the germline V gene are DFQATT and SNEGSKA (reference sequence). V was shortened by 3 bases and J by 8 bases, with 5 bases between the two germline ends. The CDR3 DNA reads as TGCAGTGCTAGGGATGATGAGCAGTTCTTC. Its translation is CSARDDEQFF.

The chain combines TRBV6-5 with TRBJ1-4; D uncertain. CDR3 length: 14 amino acids. With 6 bases removed from V and 6 bases from J, the gap between germline ends came to 14 bases. Germline loops: CDR1 MNHEY, CDR2 SVGAGI. The CDR3 DNA follows: TGTGCCAGCAGGCGGGCCTCAGGACATGAAAAACTGTTTTTT. Its translation: CASRRASGHEKLFF.

This clone came up once. The chain recombines TRBV6-6 with TRBJ2-3; 12 nucleotides match TRBD2. The germline CDR1 and CDR2 sequences are MNHNY and SVGAGI (reference sequence). With V trimmed by 6 bases and J by 6 bases, 10 bases remained unmatched. The length of the CDR3 is 16 residues. The CDR3 nucleotides are TGTGCCAGCAGCCTGCTAGCGGGAGGGTGGGCCGATACGCAGTATTTT. This gives the protein CASSLLAGGWADTQYF.

The chain is built from TRBV9 and TRBJ1-4; no clear D. Between the trimmed V and J ends, which lost 0 bases and 8 bases, there was a span of 11 bases. Germline CDR1 reads SGDLS; CDR2 reads YYNGEE. The CDR3 consists of 14 residues. The CDR3 sequence: CASSVGLVEEKLFF. For the CDR3, the DNA is TGTGCCAGCAGCGTAGGACTGGTTGAAGAAAAACTGTTTTTT.

This chain links TRBV30 with TRBJ1-5; D ambiguous. This CDR3 has 13 residues. The germline gives CDR1 GTSNPN, CDR2 SVGIG (reference sequence). V lost 1 base and J lost 2, with 6 bases in between. Here the CDR3 DNA reads TGTGCCTGGAGTGGCGGAGGCAATCAGCCCCAGCATTTT. Its translation: CAWSGGGNQPQHF.

This sequence joins TRBV4-1 and TRBJ2-7; D perhaps matches TRBD2 (6 bases). The length of the CDR3 is 15 residues. Trimming cost V 2 bases and J 5 bases, with 16 bases left between them. The germline V gene has CDR1 MGHRA and CDR2 YSYEKL. The CDR3 sequence: CASSQLGLASNEQYF. The CDR3 nucleotides read TGCGCCAGCAGCCAATTGGGACTCGCCTCGAACGAGCAGTACTTC.

The chain recombines TRBV12-2 with TRBJ1-1; the table assigns TRBD1, which was not confirmed against the DNA. TRBV12-2 constitutes a pseudogene. This CDR3 comprises 12 residues. The CDR3 nucleotides read TGTGCAAGTCGCCGACAGGGGCGAGAAGCTTTCTTT. It is translated as CASRRQGREAFF.